The rows below give T cell receptor beta chains drawn from one sample of a study of blood T cell repertoires in COVID-19. Measured with immunoSEQ multiplex PCR; TCRdb has only the in-frame clones, and not every one. The table lists about 210,000 clones, approximately 86% of them singletons. The specimen sequenced was PBMCs or T cells enriched from blood (not recorded which). These receptors originate from a man aged 18 to 30 with acute COVID-19. CDR3s leave out the opening cysteine and the closing phenylalanine or tryptophan. Size values are once, few and many counts, or a class for expanded clones, and some rows have none.

clone_size,j_call,v_call,cdr3_aa
-,TRBJ1-1,TRBV18,ASSPGQGLNTEAF
-,TRBJ1-1,TRBV10-3,AISGTDIWNTEAF
-,TRBJ2-2,TRBV4-2,ASSQVSTSGRVSGELF
-,TRBJ2-5,TRBV28,ASSLRLQPKETQY
-,TRBJ2-5,TRBV6-5,ASQPGGRETQY
-,TRBJ2-7,TRBV6-1,ASSEYSGYYEQY
once,TRBJ1-3,TRBV5-1,ASRGQMNSGNTIY
-,TRBJ2-1,TRBV3-1/TRBV3-2,ASSQALAGGPPYNEQF
-,TRBJ1-1,TRBV9,ASSPHRDTEAF
-,TRBJ2-1,TRBV27,ASSLFGLEGNEQF